The entry below gives a single T cell receptor (beta chain) sequence along with its context. This record belongs to a study of blood T cell repertoires in COVID-19. CDR1 is MNHEY and CDR2 is SVGAGI in the germline V gene. The V end lost 0 bases, the J end lost 4 bases, and 12 bases lay between the germline ends. The CDR3 covers 15 residues. Here immunoSEQ multiplex PCR was the method, and the copy in TCRdb shows in-frame clones only, minus some. Here the sample spans approximately 70,000 clones, roughly 88% being singletons. This rearrangement joins TRBV6-5 to TRBJ1-2; possibly TRBD1 for D (6 bases). This receptor was taken from a human donor in a cohort sampled during active COVID-19. The specimen was peripheral blood. The CDR3 nucleotides read TGTGCCAGCAGTTACTCGGGGGCCGTGGGCTATGGCTACACCTTC. This codes for CASSYSGAVGYGYTF.